This T cell receptor beta chain stems from a study of T cell responses to AZD1222 COVID-19 vaccine (dated by TCRdb to 2020 to 2023). Regarding the study in general: Because spike-specific TCR depth and breadth did not differ between the two schedules, AZD1222 recipients who got a second dose at roughly 4 weeks were pooled with those who got a second dose at roughly 12 weeks. A total of about 230 trial participants underwent TCR sequencing, of whom about 210 received two doses of AZD1222 and about 25 received two doses of the MenACWY control vaccine. Enrollment into the trials was organized by age into subgroups of 18-55, 56-69 and 70-plus years, and those subgroups contained approximately 150, 30 and 60 TCR-sequenced participants, respectively. Results the study describes overall, beyond this receptor: CD4 TCRs associated with the vaccine covered the entire spike protein, and the dominant responses were in regions 160-218 and 743-854. Reportedly, almost half of the unique spike-specific TCRs recognized epitopes lying outside the regions that are mutated in the B.1.351 and B.1.1.7 variants. Most participants were white British and females outnumbered males, and the authors suggested that clonal diversity may have been underestimated. Conclusions about previously exposed vaccinees are limited, since just 6 or 7 AZD1222 recipients were seropositive for SARS-CoV-2 at baseline. After two AZD1222 doses, spike-specific TCR breadth and depth were significantly higher than at day 0 and than in MenACWY recipients. The 56-69-year group was small, and its depth increase did not reach significance, likely because of low power. Because no samples from the day 14 peak response were available, repertoires could be characterized only after the peak T cell response.

Reading from cysteine to phenylalanine, the CDR3 counts 11 amino acids. Here the CDR3 DNA is all that survives: 33 bases in frame from base 1. The germline V gene (reference sequence) specifies MNHNY as CDR1 and SVGAGI as CDR2. At the junction V is shortened by 7 bases and J by 6 bases, with 7 bases in between. The CDR3 regions of human TCRbeta chains were analyzed by immunosequencing. Per the authors' processing: TCRs in the repertoires were matched against a reference library of SARS-CoV-2-specific TCRs that had been generated with the MIRA antigen-specificity platform. Breadth meant the fraction of unique TCRs that were SARS-CoV-2-associated, whereas depth meant the fraction of total T cells that were SARS-CoV-2-associated. Using the MIRA data, each spike-specific TCR was mapped to the spike region that the TCR reacts to and placed in a CD4 or CD8 class. Log10-transformed breadth and depth values were compared by one-way ANOVA with Sidak's multiple comparisons tests. Imported from immuneACCESS, the table was reduced by TCRdb to in-frame sequences with V and J called. These copies leave out some clones; in studies compared against another copy, an unresolved V gene accounts for under half, and the cause of the remainder is not known. From that table come the V and J calls and clone size; the DNA was used to work out D and trimming. The sample profile shows tens of thousands of clones; more than 75% of them were found once. Roughly 10% of the sample rests with the top ten.

The time point label for this specimen denotes: baseline before first vaccination. The vaccinee samples were drawn from two UK trials, COV001 and COV002, one of which was a single-blind randomized controlled phase 2/3 trial testing AZD1222 (ChAdOx1 nCoV-19) in healthy adults. Trial participant PBMC samples were collected at day 0 and day 28 after the second dose for TCRbeta chain sequencing. Regarding this clone: Its antigen target is currently unknown. Per-nucleotide qualities are absent, and no much larger clonotype sits a single base away.

The specimen was peripheral blood, collected on day 0 of AZD1222 vaccination. The chain is encoded by TRBV6-6 joined to TRBJ2-1; the D gene cannot be resolved reliably. This TCR derives from an adult in good health. The sequenced DNA is TGTGCCAGCAAAGAAGTCAATGAGCAGTTCTTC. Its coded protein is CASKEVNEQFF.